This T cell receptor beta chain came from a study of blood T cell repertoires in COVID-19. Study overall: COVID-19 samples, acute and convalescent, were from the United States, Italy and Spain.

Original methodology: Amplification with reference gene primers provided the estimates of nucleated cell counts. The table came from immunoSEQ multiplex PCR; TCRdb's copy has only in-frame clones and leaves some out. D and trimming come from the DNA, and the V and J calls and clone size come from that table. The data hold more than 70,000 clones, with around nine tenths observed a single time. Sequenced: peripheral blood. This clonotype originated in a middle-aged man with active or convalescent COVID-19.

The CDR3: CASTEPGGGYGYTF. The CDR3, as DNA: TGTGCCAGCACCGAACCGGGGGGTGGCTATGGCTACACCTTC. The chain employs TRBV6-5 and TRBJ1-2; maybe TRBD1 (5 bases). V shed 7 bases and J shed 4 bases, with 16 bases lying between them. In germline, CDR1 is MNHEY, CDR2 SVGAGI. The CDR3 totals 14 residues.